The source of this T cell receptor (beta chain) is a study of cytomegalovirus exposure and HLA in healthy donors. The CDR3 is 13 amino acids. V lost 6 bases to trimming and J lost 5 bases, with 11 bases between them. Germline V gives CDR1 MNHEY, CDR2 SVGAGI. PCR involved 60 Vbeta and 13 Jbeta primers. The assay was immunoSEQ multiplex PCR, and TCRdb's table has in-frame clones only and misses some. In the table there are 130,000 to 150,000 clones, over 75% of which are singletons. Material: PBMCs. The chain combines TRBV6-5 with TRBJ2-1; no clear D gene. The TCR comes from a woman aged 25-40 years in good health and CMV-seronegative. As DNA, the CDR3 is TGTGCCAGCAGCTCGAACCTAAACAATGAGCAGTTCTTC. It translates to CASSSNLNNEQFF.